A single sample gave rise to the 23 T cell receptor beta chains below, sequenced in a study of CD8 T cells in ankylosing spondylitis. The antigens these receptors bind are not known. Study results and limitations: Blood of patients with ankylosing spondylitis appeared to be characterized by a TCR beta motif of eight highly homologous variants.

TCRdb re-called the 5' RACE reads through MiXCR, storing one row per CDR3 protein. This table holds about 800,000 distinct CDR3 sequences, 12% found once. Sequenced: blood, either unsorted or a sorted T cell fraction (not recorded which). These receptor sequences come from a male donor with ankylosing spondylitis.

This clonotype was picked up many times. The V and J genes are TRBV29-1 and TRBJ2-6; possibly TRBD1 for D (6 bases). Between the trimmed V and J ends, which lost 5 bases and 4 bases, there was a span of 9 bases. From germline, CDR1 is SQVTM and CDR2 ANQGSEA. The CDR3 spans 13 residues. The CDR3 DNA is TGCAGCGTTCGGACAGACGGGGCCAACGTCCTGACTTTC. Its translation is CSVRTDGANVLTF.

This clonotype came up a few times. The chain joins TRBV14 to TRBJ1-1; no definite D call. CDR3 size: 16 residues. Per the germline V gene, CDR1 is SGHDN and CDR2 is FVKESK. Trimming pared 3 bases from V and 0 bases from J, leaving 14 bases between. CDR3 sequence: CASSHPRINLNTEAFF. The CDR3 DNA reads as TGTGCCAGCAGCCACCCAAGGATCAATTTGAACACTGAAGCTTTCTTT.

The chain joins TRBV28 to TRBJ1-6; D is ambiguous. Trimming left V 2 bases short and J 13 bases short, with 12 bases between. From germline, CDR1 is MDHEN and CDR2 SYDVKM. The CDR3 runs 13 residues. CDR3 sequence reads: CASSLNLPSPLHF. Written as DNA, the CDR3 is TGTGCCAGCAGTTTAAATCTCCCCTCCCCCCTCCACTTT.

This clonotype was detected only a few times. The gene calls are TRBV7-6 and TRBJ1-4; D unresolved. CDR1 and CDR2 from the germline V gene are SGHVS and FNYEAQ. The CDR3 covers 14 residues. Trimming took 0 bases from V and 8 from J, leaving 10 bases between them. CDR3 in DNA: TGTGCCAGCAGCTTAGCCCAAAGAAACGAAAAACTGTTTTTT. It specifies CASSLAQRNEKLFF.

V is TRBV6-2 or TRBV6-3 and J is TRBJ2-1, with D unclear. Germline lookup yields CDR1 MNHEY and CDR2 SVGEGT. This CDR3 spans 13 amino acids. Trimming took off 0 bases at V and 9 bases at J, with 9 bases between the two ends. CDR3 in amino acids: CASSYSRDTEQFF. The CDR3 nucleotides are TGTGCCAGCAGTTACTCGAGAGATACTGAGCAGTTCTTC.

The rearrangement links TRBV5-6 to TRBJ2-7; D possibly corresponds to TRBD2 (5 bases). The CDR3 loop spans 14 amino acids. Trimming removed 4 bases from V and 3 bases from J, with 14 bases in between. Germline CDR1 and CDR2: SGHDT and YYEEEE. In nucleotides, the CDR3 is TGTGCCAGCAGCCCGGTGGACTCAATCTACGAGCAGTACTTC. Translating it yields CASSPVDSIYEQYF.

This clonotype was recorded many times. DNA of the CDR3: TGCAGCGTTGAGGGGACTAGCGGGACCGATGAGCAGTTCTTC. Residues: CSVEGTSGTDEQFF. The V call is TRBV29-1, the J call TRBJ2-1, with 13 bases identical to TRBD2. Looked up from germline, CDR1 is SQVTM and CDR2 is ANQGSEA. J gave up 8 bases and V 3 bases, and 4 bases lay outside the gene matches. There are 14 residues in the CDR3.

In its sample, this clonotype was seen a few times. The chain carries TRBV5-6 and TRBJ1-2, with TRBD1 matching 8 bases. Trimming cost V 4 bases and J 4 bases; bases outside gene matches: 9. Looked up from germline, CDR1 is SGHDT and CDR2 is YYEEEE. This CDR3 is built from 15 residues. In nucleotides, the CDR3 is TGTGCCAGCAGCCCGCAGGACAGGGCGGCCTATGGCTACACCTTC. This translates into CASSPQDRAAYGYTF.

This clonotype was seen at least ten times. J is TRBJ2-5 and V is TRBV28; D gene ambiguous. The CDR3 sequence is 13 residues long. Looked up from germline, CDR1 is MDHEN and CDR2 is SYDVKM. V was trimmed by 2 bases and J by 3 bases, leaving 7 bases between them. In DNA, the CDR3 is TGTGCCAGCAGTTTAGTCGGAAAAGAGACCCAGTACTTC. Its protein product is CASSLVGKETQYF.

The sample holds one count of this clonotype. This chain links TRBV6-1 with TRBJ2-7; 8 bases are a match to TRBD2. CDR1 MNHNS and CDR2 SASEGT come from the germline V gene. V lost 5 bases and J lost 4; bases outside the gene matches: 19. The CDR3 has 18 amino acids. The CDR3 is CASSRSWGSGALRYEQYF. CDR3 nucleotides: TGTGCCAGCAGTCGGTCGTGGGGTAGCGGGGCCCTTCGTTACGAGCAGTACTTC.

The sample holds a few counts of this clonotype. CDR3 protein: CASSSGTADYNEQFF. The CDR3 DNA reads TGTGCCAGCAGCAGCGGGACCGCAGATTACAATGAGCAGTTCTTC. The chain uses TRBV7-6 and TRBJ2-1, with 7 bases identical to TRBD2. The CDR3 consists of 15 residues. Germline V gene data show CDR1 as SGHVS and CDR2 as FNYEAQ. J was trimmed by 4 bases and V by 5 bases; bases with no gene match: 8.

This chain links TRBV20-1 with TRBJ2-1; TRBD2 matches 10 bases. V shed 5 bases, J shed 5 bases, and the junction held 6 bases outside the gene matches. CDR1 is DFQATT, CDR2 SNEGSKA, per germline (reference sequence). The CDR3 contains 14 residues. CDR3 in amino acids: CSALAGGFDNEQFF. The CDR3 DNA reads TGCAGTGCTTTAGCGGGAGGCTTCGACAATGAGCAGTTCTTC.

This clonotype occurred a few times. The chain links TRBV29-1 to TRBJ2-5; 8 nucleotides line up with TRBD1. This CDR3 region has 13 residues. Trimming at V came to 7 bases and at J to 4 bases, leaving 8 bases not matched to a gene. From germline, CDR1 is SQVTM and CDR2 ANQGSEA. The CDR3 loop is CSGRNRGLETQYF. As DNA, the CDR3 is TGCAGCGGACGAAACAGGGGGTTAGAGACCCAGTACTTC. The entire variable domain, with the rest obtained from reference TRBV29-1 and TRBJ2-5, is as follows: SAVISQKPSRDICQRGTSLTIQCQVDSQVTMMFWYRQQPGQSLTLIATANQGSEATYESGFVIDKFPISRPNLTFSTLTVSNMSPEDSSIYLCSGRNRGLETQYFGPGTRLLVL.

This clonotype has a count of ten or more. J is TRBJ2-5 and V is TRBV18, with D unclear. CDR3 length equals 12 residues. CDR1 and CDR2 from the germline V gene are KGHSH and LQKENI. V gave up 4 bases and J gave up 5 bases, with 8 bases separating them. The CDR3 DNA reads as TGTGCCAGCTCACGGCTCCGGGAGACCCAGTACTTC. This codes for CASSRLRETQYF.

This clonotype was seen a handful of times. This chain joins TRBV12-3 or TRBV12-4 and TRBJ2-1; 8 bases map to TRBD2. There are 16 residues in the CDR3. The trim removed 0 bases at V and 5 bases at J, leaving 6 bases unmatched. The CDR3 DNA reads TGTGCCAGCAGTTTAGCCTCGGGAGGGTTCAACAATGAGCAGTTCTTC. Amino acids: CASSLASGGFNNEQFF.

The rearrangement links TRBV11-2 to TRBJ2-6; no definite D call. V was trimmed by 3 bases and J by 4 bases, leaving 7 bases between them. CDR3 length: 14 residues. CDR1 is SGHAT and CDR2 is FQNNGV in the germline V gene. CDR3 bases: TGTGCCAGCAGCTTTGCCGGGGGGGCCAACGTCCTGACTTTC. Translation gives CASSFAGGANVLTF. Combining the CDR3 with reference TRBV11-2 and TRBJ2-6 gives the whole variable domain EAGVAQSPRYKIIEKRQSVAFWCNPISGHATLYWYQQILGQGPKLLIQFQNNGVVDDSQLPKDRFSAERLKGVDSTLKIQPAKLEDSAVYLCASSFAGGANVLTFGAGSRLTVL.

This clonotype was seen many times. This chain uses TRBV7-2 with TRBJ2-1; 7 nucleotides align to TRBD2. The CDR3 consists of 15 residues. Germline CDR1 and CDR2: SGHTA and FQGNSA. V shed 4 bases, J shed 0 bases, and the junction held 3 bases outside the gene matches. The CDR3 loop is CASSSSGGSYNEQFF. CDR3 DNA sequence: TGTGCCAGCAGCTCTTCGGGGGGCTCCTACAATGAGCAGTTCTTC. The full variable domain, with the rest looked up from reference TRBV7-2 and TRBJ2-1, is GAGVSQSPSNKVTEKGKDVELRCDPISGHTALYWYRQSLGQGLEFLIYFQGNSAPDKSGLPSDRFSAERTGGSVSTLTIQRTQQEDSAVYLCASSSSGGSYNEQFFGPGTRLTVL.

There are a few counts of this clonotype. The chain recombines TRBV20-1 with TRBJ2-7, with TRBD2 identical over 13 bases. Germline-derived CDR1 and CDR2 are DFQATT and SNEGSKA (reference sequence). CDR3 size: 14 residues. Trimming removed 5 bases from V and 5 bases from J; junction bases left unmatched: 6. CDR3 sequence: CSASPGLAGNEQYF. The CDR3 nucleotides read TGCAGTGCTTCTCCGGGACTAGCGGGAAACGAGCAGTACTTC.

The chain combines TRBV20-1 with TRBJ1-1, with D uncertain. CDR1 and CDR2 from the germline V gene are DFQATT and SNEGSKA (reference sequence). V was clipped by 1 base and J by 3 bases, with 9 bases between them. This CDR3 is 13 amino acids long. The CDR3, as DNA: TGCAGTGCTAGAGCCCGATCGTACACTGAAGCTTTCTTT. It translates to CSARARSYTEAFF.

Ten or more counts support this clonotype. Here the CDR3 reads CSATDRGQNIQYF. CDR3 sequence (DNA): TGCAGTGCCACGGACAGGGGTCAAAACATTCAGTACTTC. V usage is TRBV20-1 and J usage is TRBJ2-4; 9 bases are a match to TRBD1. The germline V gene has CDR1 DFQATT and CDR2 SNEGSKA (reference sequence). The CDR3 contains 13 residues. Germline trimming cut 6 bases from V and 5 bases from J; bases unmatched to any gene: 5.

Remarks on this clonotype: With a much larger clone just one base away, this may be a read error. Since the CDR3 does not end with the conserved phenylalanine or tryptophan, this likely comes from a read error. The rearrangement joins TRBV12-3 or TRBV12-4 to TRBJ2-5; D remains unclear. This CDR3 is 13 amino acids long. V was cut by 3 bases and J by 1 base, with 6 bases left in between. The CDR3 loop is CASSFGLQETQYL. DNA of the CDR3: TGTGCCAGCAGTTTCGGCCTCCAAGAGACCCAGTACCTC.

A few counts support this clonotype. The V and J genes are TRBV20-1 and TRBJ2-1, with D perhaps TRBD2 (6 bases). The CDR3 has 15 amino acids. V lost 6 bases and J 1 base, leaving 16 bases between the germline ends. The germline CDR1 and CDR2 sequences are DFQATT and SNEGSKA (reference sequence). The chain's CDR3 is CSAYPTSASYNEQFF. DNA of the CDR3: TGCAGTGCCTACCCGACTAGTGCGTCCTACAATGAGCAGTTCTTC.

This clonotype was counted between two and nine times. V gene TRBV7-2 combines with J gene TRBJ2-7, with D perhaps matching TRBD1 (6 bases). The CDR3 spans 14 residues. Trimming shortened V by 2 bases and J by 3 bases, and 11 bases separated the two germline ends. CDR1 is SGHTA, CDR2 FQGNSA, per germline. CDR3 DNA: TGTGCCAGCAGCTTAATGGACAGATACTACGAGCAGTACTTC. Translation gives CASSLMDRYYEQYF.